This TCR beta chain was obtained from a study of T cells in Graves' hyperthyroidism and ophthalmopathy. TCR beta CDR3 sequences were amplified from RNA transcripts. The TCR CDR3 first-round RT-PCR relied on the HTBI primer set. TCRdb re-analysed the multiplex PCR reads in MiXCR, keeping a single row per CDR3 protein. The profile shows some 620,000 distinct CDR3 sequences, 15% to 20% of them singletons. This clonotype was recorded at least ten times. Absence of ophthalmopathy progression within 18 months defined stable Graves' hyperthyroidism. CDR1 is SNHLY, CDR2 FYNNEI, per germline. The CDR3 runs to 15 residues. V was shortened by 7 bases and J by 0 bases, with 13 bases between the two germline ends.

The clonotype comes from a woman aged 25 to 39 with Graves' hyperthyroidism. Sequences were obtained from blood. The gene calls are TRBV2 and TRBJ1-5; D not certain. The CDR3 region has the DNA TGTGCCAGCAAGGAGTGGGCAGATAGCAATCAGCCCCAGCATTTT. This gives the protein CASKEWADSNQPQHF.